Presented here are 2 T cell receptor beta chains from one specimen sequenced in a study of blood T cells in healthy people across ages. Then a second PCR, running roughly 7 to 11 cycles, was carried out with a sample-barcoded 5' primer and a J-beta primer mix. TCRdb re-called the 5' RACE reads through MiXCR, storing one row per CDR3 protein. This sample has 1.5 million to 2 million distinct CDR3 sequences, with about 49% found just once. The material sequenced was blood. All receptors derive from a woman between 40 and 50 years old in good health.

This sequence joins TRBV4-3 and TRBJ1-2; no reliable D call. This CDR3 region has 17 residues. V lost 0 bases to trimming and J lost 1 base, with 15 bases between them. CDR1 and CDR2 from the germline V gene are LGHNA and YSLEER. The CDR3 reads CASSQDSSGTNNYGYTF. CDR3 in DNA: TGCGCCAGCAGCCAAGATTCGTCAGGCACCAATAACTATGGCTACACCTTC.

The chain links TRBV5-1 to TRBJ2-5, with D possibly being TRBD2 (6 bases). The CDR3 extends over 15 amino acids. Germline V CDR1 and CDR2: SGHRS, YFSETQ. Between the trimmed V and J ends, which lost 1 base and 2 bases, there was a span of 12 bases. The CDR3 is CASSLLAVGQETQYF. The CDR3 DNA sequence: TGCGCCAGCAGCTTGTTAGCGGTAGGGCAAGAGACCCAGTACTTC.